Listed below are T cell receptor beta chains from one sample, sequenced in a study of CD8+ T cells in alopecia areata. TCRdb keeps only in-frame clones here, not all; method: immunoSEQ multiplex PCR. The table shows roughly 180,000 clones, with 50% to 65% occurring only once. The sequenced sample was CD8+ T cells sorted from blood, obtained at week 24, from a patient treated with tofacitinib. Receptors originate from a human donor with alopecia areata. Each CDR3 is given with its conserved first and last residue. Fields, in order: clone size, D gene, V gene, J gene, CDR3 DNA, CDR3 protein. The D gene is left open where the match is weak. Clone size, where shown, is once, few, many, or a class for clones that have expanded.

clone size: .
D gene: .
V gene: TRBV14
J gene: TRBJ1-2
CDR3 DNA: TGTGCCAGCAGCCACCGGACGAACTATGGCTACACCTTC
CDR3 protein: CASSHRTNYGYTF

clone size: .
D gene: .
V gene: TRBV18
J gene: TRBJ1-5
CDR3 DNA: TGTGCCAGCTCACCTGCTTCAGGGATGGAGCAGCCCCAGCATTTT
CDR3 protein: CASSPASGMEQPQHF

clone size: few
D gene: .
V gene: TRBV10-3
J gene: TRBJ1-1
CDR3 DNA: TGTGCCATCAGTGACCGGAACACTGAAGCTTTCTTT
CDR3 protein: CAISDRNTEAFF

clone size: .
D gene: .
V gene: TRBV10-3
J gene: TRBJ2-1
CDR3 DNA: TGTGCCATCAGTGATCCCCGATATCTGGTACAGTTCTTC
CDR3 protein: CAISDPRYLVQFF

clone size: .
D gene: .
V gene: TRBV4-3
J gene: TRBJ2-7
CDR3 DNA: TGCGCCAGCAGCCTGATCGGGGGGACAGTAGTCTACGAGCAGTACTTC
CDR3 protein: CASSLIGGTVVYEQYF

clone size: .
D gene: TRBD1
V gene: TRBV5-1
J gene: TRBJ1-1
CDR3 DNA: TGCGCCAGCAGCTTGACAGGGGGCACTGAAGCTTTCTTT
CDR3 protein: CASSLTGGTEAFF

clone size: .
D gene: .
V gene: TRBV7-9
J gene: TRBJ1-2
CDR3 DNA: TGTGCCAGCAGCTTAGCGGAAGGGTATTCTAACTATGGCTACACCTTC
CDR3 protein: CASSLAEGYSNYGYTF

clone size: few
D gene: .
V gene: TRBV27
J gene: TRBJ1-6
CDR3 DNA: TGTGCCAGCAGTTTATCGTCTAATTCACCCCTCCACTTT
CDR3 protein: CASSLSSNSPLHF

clone size: once
D gene: .
V gene: TRBV12-5
J gene: TRBJ1-2
CDR3 DNA: TGTGCTAGTGGTTTGGGACAGCAAACCCCTAACTATGGCTACACCTTC
CDR3 protein: CASGLGQQTPNYGYTF

clone size: few
D gene: TRBD2
V gene: TRBV9
J gene: TRBJ2-1
CDR3 DNA: TGTGCCAGCAGCCCTAGCGGGGGTGAGCAGTTCTTC
CDR3 protein: CASSPSGGEQFF

clone size: .
D gene: .
V gene: TRBV6-1
J gene: TRBJ1-5
CDR3 DNA: TGTGCCAGCAGTGAAGGGCCGAGCAATCAGCCCCAGCATTTT
CDR3 protein: CASSEGPSNQPQHF

clone size: .
D gene: .
V gene: TRBV6-5
J gene: TRBJ2-1
CDR3 DNA: TGTGCCAGCAGTTACAAGGGCTACAATGAGCAGTTCTTC
CDR3 protein: CASSYKGYNEQFF

clone size: .
D gene: .
V gene: TRBV10-2
J gene: TRBJ2-7
CDR3 DNA: TGCGCCAGCAGTGACACACGTGGACCCTACGAGCAGTACTTC
CDR3 protein: CASSDTRGPYEQYF

clone size: .
D gene: .
V gene: TRBV10-3
J gene: TRBJ2-5
CDR3 DNA: TGTGCCATCAGTTTGAACAGTCAAGAGACCCAGTACTTC
CDR3 protein: CAISLNSQETQYF

clone size: many
D gene: TRBD2
V gene: TRBV7-9
J gene: TRBJ2-7
CDR3 DNA: TGTGCCAGCAGCTTAGTTAGCGGGGGAGAGCAGTACTTC
CDR3 protein: CASSLVSGGEQYF

clone size: once
D gene: .
V gene: TRBV2
J gene: TRBJ1-5
CDR3 DNA: TGTGCCAGCAGTGGAGACACGGGTGATAATCAGCCCCAGCATTTT
CDR3 protein: CASSGDTGDNQPQHF

clone size: .
D gene: .
V gene: TRBV30
J gene: TRBJ1-2
CDR3 DNA: TGTGCCTCGGAGTGGGTTGTTACCTATGGCTACACCTTC
CDR3 protein: CASEWVVTYGYTF

clone size: .
D gene: .
V gene: TRBV27
J gene: TRBJ2-7
CDR3 DNA: TGTGCCAGCAGTTTAGCAAGGTCCTACGAGCAGTACTTC
CDR3 protein: CASSLARSYEQYF

clone size: .
D gene: .
V gene: TRBV9
J gene: TRBJ2-1
CDR3 DNA: TGTGCCAGCAGCGTATCTAGCGCTACCTACAATGAGCAGTTCTTC
CDR3 protein: CASSVSSATYNEQFF

clone size: .
D gene: TRBD2
V gene: TRBV11-2
J gene: TRBJ2-5
CDR3 DNA: TGTGCCAGCAGACCTAGCGGGTGGGAGACCCAGTACTTC
CDR3 protein: CASRPSGWETQYF

clone size: few
D gene: .
V gene: TRBV10-3
J gene: TRBJ2-7
CDR3 DNA: TGTGCCATCAGTGTGATGTTACAGGGCCATCGGGTGTACGAGCAGTACTTC
CDR3 protein: CAISVMLQGHRVYEQYF

clone size: few
D gene: .
V gene: TRBV20-1
J gene: TRBJ2-3
CDR3 DNA: TGCAGTGGGCCTAGCACAGATACGCAGTATTTT
CDR3 protein: CSGPSTDTQYF

clone size: .
D gene: TRBD1
V gene: TRBV15
J gene: TRBJ2-5
CDR3 DNA: TGTGCCACCAGCAGACGACAGGGAGAGACCCAGTACTTC
CDR3 protein: CATSRRQGETQYF

clone size: .
D gene: TRBD1
V gene: TRBV15
J gene: TRBJ2-5
CDR3 DNA: TGTGCCACCAGAGACCGGGACAGGGCTCAAGAGACCCAGTACTTC
CDR3 protein: CATRDRDRAQETQYF